Sequencing of this TCR beta chain was carried out in a study of T cell responses to AZD1222 COVID-19 vaccine. Libraries were prepared by immunoSEQ multiplex PCR; TCRdb keeps only in-frame clonotypes and omits some of them. Among 100,000 to 150,000 clones listed, roughly 91% were seen once. This sequence originates from an adult in good health. This specimen was peripheral blood, taken on day 0 of AZD1222 vaccination.

The CDR3 nucleotides are TGCGCCAGCAGCCTGTCTGAAGGCGGGCCCACTAACTATGGCTACACCTTC. It specifies CASSLSEGGPTNYGYTF. The V call is TRBV5-1, the J call TRBJ1-2; D remains ambiguous. V was shortened by 4 bases and J by 0 bases, with 19 bases between the two germline ends. CDR1 is SGHRS and CDR2 is YFSETQ in the germline V gene. The CDR3 is 17 amino acids. The variable domain in full, completed from reference TRBV5-1 and TRBJ1-2, reads KAGVTQTPRYLIKTRGQQVTLSCSPISGHRSVSWYQQTPGQGLQFLFEYFSETQRNKGNFPGRFSGRQFSNSRSEMNVSTLELGDSALYLCASSLSEGGPTNYGYTFGSGTRLTVV.